The present T cell receptor (beta chain) was sequenced within a study of cytomegalovirus exposure and HLA in healthy donors. The table lists this clone with a count of one. PCR employed 60 Vbeta and 13 Jbeta primers. The repertoire was sequenced with immunoSEQ multiplex PCR; TCRdb's copy has only in-frame clones and lacks some. The table shows approximately 150,000 clones, with around 80% occurring only once. The CDR3 extends over 15 amino acids. CDR1 and CDR2 from the germline V gene are SEHNR and FQNEAQ (reference sequence). J was trimmed by 3 bases and V by 1 base; bases with no gene match: 5. The gene calls are TRBV7-9 and TRBJ2-7, with 8 bases matching TRBD2. This clonotype was obtained from a man aged 40-50 years in good health and CMV-seronegative. Sequenced input: PBMCs. CDR3 coding DNA: TGTGCCAGCAGCTTAGAGTCGGGGGGGCACTACGAGCAGTACTTC. Its translation is CASSLESGGHYEQYF.